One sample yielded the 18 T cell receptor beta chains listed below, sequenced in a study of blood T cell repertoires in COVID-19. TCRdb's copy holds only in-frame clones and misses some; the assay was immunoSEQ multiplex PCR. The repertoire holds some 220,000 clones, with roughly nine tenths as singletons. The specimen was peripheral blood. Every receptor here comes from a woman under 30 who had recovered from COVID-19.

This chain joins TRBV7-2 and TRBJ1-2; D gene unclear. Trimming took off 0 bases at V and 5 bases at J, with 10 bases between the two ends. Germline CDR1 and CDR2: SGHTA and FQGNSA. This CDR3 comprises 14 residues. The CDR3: CASSLAGRNYGYTF. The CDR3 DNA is TGTGCCAGCAGCTTAGCGGGCCGGAATTATGGCTACACCTTC.

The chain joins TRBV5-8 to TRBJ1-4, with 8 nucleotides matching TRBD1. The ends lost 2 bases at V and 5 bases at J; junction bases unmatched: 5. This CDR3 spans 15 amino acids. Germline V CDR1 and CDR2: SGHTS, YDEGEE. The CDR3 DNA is TGTGCCAGCAGCTTAACAGGGGGTGTCAATGAAAAACTGTTTTTT. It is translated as CASSLTGGVNEKLFF.

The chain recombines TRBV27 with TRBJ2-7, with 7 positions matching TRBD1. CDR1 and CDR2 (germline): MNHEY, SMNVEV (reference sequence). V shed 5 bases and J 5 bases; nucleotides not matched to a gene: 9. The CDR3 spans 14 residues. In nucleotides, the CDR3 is TGTGCCAGCAGTCTGGGGACAGAAGGGGACGAGCAGTACTTC. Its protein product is CASSLGTEGDEQYF.

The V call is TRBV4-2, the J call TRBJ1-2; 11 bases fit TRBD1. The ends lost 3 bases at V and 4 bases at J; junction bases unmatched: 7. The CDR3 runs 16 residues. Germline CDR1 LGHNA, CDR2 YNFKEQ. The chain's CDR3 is CASSQDRGLYGYGYTF. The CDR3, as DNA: TGTGCCAGCAGCCAGGACAGGGGGCTATATGGCTATGGCTACACCTTC.

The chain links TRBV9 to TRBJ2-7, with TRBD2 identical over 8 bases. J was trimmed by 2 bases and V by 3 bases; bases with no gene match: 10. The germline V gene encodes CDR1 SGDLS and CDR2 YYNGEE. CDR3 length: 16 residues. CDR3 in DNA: TGTGCCAGCAGCGGCGGGGCGGGAGGAGGGCCCTACGAGCAGTACTTC. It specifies CASSGGAGGGPYEQYF.

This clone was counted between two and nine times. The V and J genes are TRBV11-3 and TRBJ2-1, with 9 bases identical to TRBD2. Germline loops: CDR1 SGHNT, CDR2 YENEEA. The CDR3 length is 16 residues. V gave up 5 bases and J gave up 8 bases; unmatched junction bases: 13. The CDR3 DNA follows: TGTGCCAGCAGCCAAGGGACTAGCCTGCGGGGGCATGAGCAGTTCTTC. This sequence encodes CASSQGTSLRGHEQFF.

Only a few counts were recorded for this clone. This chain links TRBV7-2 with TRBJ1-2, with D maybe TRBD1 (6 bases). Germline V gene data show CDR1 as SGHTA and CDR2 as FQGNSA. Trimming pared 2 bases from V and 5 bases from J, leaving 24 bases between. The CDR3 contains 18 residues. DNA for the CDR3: TGTGCCAGCAGCTTATTGGGGGCGGCGACCATAACGGGTTATGGCTACACCTTC. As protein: CASSLLGAATITGYGYTF.

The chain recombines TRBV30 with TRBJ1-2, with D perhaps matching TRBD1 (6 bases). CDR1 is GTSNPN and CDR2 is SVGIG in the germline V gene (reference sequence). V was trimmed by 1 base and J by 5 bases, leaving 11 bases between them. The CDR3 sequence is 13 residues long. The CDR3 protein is CAWSAGAEYGYTF. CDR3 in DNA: TGTGCCTGGAGTGCAGGGGCAGAATATGGCTACACCTTC.

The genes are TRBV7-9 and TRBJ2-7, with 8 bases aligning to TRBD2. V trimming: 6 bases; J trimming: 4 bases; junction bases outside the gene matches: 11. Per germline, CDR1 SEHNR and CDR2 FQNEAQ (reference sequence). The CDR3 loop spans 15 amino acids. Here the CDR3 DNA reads TGTGCCAGCAGAGATGTCGGGACTAGAGAATACGAGCAGTACTTC. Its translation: CASRDVGTREYEQYF.

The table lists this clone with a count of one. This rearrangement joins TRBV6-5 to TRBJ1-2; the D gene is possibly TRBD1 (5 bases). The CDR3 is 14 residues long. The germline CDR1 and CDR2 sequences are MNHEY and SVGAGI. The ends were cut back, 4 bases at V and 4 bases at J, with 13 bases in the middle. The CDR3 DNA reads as TGTGCCAGCAGTTGGACGAAAACAGGCTATGGCTACACCTTC. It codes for CASSWTKTGYGYTF.

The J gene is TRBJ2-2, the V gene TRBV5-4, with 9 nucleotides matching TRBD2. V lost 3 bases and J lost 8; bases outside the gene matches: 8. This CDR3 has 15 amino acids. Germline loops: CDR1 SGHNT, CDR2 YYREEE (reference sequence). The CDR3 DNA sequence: TGTGCCAGCAGCTCCACCGGGACTAGCATTGGGGAGCTGTTTTTT. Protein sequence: CASSSTGTSIGELFF. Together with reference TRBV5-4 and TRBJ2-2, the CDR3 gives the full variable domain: ETGVTQSPTHLIKTRGQQVTLRCSSQSGHNTVSWYQQALGQGPQFIFQYYREEENGRGNFPPRFSGLQFPNYSSELNVNALELDDSALYLCASSSTGTSIGELFFGEGSRLTVL.

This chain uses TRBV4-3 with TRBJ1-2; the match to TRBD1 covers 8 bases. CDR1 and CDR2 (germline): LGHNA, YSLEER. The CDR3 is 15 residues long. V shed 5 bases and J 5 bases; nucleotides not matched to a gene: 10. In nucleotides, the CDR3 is TGCGCCAGCAGCTCCCAGGACAGGGATGGGTATGGCTACACCTTC. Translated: CASSSQDRDGYGYTF.

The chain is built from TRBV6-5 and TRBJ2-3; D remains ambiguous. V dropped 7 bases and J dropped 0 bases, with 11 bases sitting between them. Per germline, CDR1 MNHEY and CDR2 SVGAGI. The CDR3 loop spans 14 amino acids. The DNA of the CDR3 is TGTGCCAGCACCCGAGTTGCCAGCACAGATACGCAGTATTTT. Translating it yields CASTRVASTDTQYF.

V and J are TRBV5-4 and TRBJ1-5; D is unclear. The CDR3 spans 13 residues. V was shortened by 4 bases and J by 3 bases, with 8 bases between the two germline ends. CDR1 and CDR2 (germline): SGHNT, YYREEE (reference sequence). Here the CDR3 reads CASSRGDNQPQHF. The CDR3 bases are TGTGCCAGCAGCCGCGGGGACAATCAGCCCCAGCATTTT. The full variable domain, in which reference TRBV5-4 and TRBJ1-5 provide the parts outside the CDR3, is ETGVTQSPTHLIKTRGQQVTLRCSSQSGHNTVSWYQQALGQGPQFIFQYYREEENGRGNFPPRFSGLQFPNYSSELNVNALELDDSALYLCASSRGDNQPQHFGDGTRLSIL.

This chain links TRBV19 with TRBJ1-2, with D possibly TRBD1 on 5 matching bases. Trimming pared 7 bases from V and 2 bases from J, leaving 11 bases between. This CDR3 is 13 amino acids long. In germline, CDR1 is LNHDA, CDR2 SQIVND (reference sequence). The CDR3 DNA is TGTGCCAGTACGTTGGGGCAGAACTATGGCTACACCTTC. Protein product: CASTLGQNYGYTF.

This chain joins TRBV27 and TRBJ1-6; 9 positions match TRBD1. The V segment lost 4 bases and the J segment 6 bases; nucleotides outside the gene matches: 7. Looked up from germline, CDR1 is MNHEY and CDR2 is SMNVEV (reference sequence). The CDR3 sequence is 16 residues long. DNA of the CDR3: TGTGCCAGCAGTTCTCGACCGGGACAGGGTAATTCACCCCTCCACTTT. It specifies CASSSRPGQGNSPLHF.

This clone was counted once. CDR3 sequence: CAAGAEQETQYF. In DNA, the CDR3 is TGCGCCGCTGGAGCGGAACAAGAGACCCAGTACTTC. The gene calls are TRBV4-1 and TRBJ2-5; possibly TRBD2 for D (5 bases). The CDR3 has 12 amino acids. The germline V gene has CDR1 MGHRA and CDR2 YSYEKL. Trimming stripped 11 bases from V and 2 bases from J, with 12 bases between.

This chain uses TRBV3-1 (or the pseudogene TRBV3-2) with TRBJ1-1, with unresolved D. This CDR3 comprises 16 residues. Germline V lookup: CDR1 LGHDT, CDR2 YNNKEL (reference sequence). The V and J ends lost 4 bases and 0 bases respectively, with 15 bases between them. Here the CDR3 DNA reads TGTGCCAGCAGCCTCTACGGGAGGCGGATGAACACTGAAGCTTTCTTT. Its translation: CASSLYGRRMNTEAFF.